Below, 2 T cell receptor beta chains from the same sample are listed, as sequenced in a study of graft-versus-host responses after intestinal transplantation. These receptors' targets are unknown. The table came from immunoSEQ multiplex PCR; TCRdb's copy has only in-frame clones and leaves some out. Of roughly 80,000 clones detected, 80% to 90% appear once; the ten largest clones hold around 8.6%. Sequences were derived from unstimulated CD8+ T cells sorted from spleen or lymph node cells, sampled before transplant. Every receptor here comes from a human donor who was the organ donor for an intestinal transplant.

The chain carries TRBV28 and TRBJ1-5, with 7 bases matching TRBD1. The CDR3 consists of 15 residues. V dropped 1 base and J dropped 7; count of bases not matched to a gene: 7. Germline V lookup: CDR1 MDHEN, CDR2 SYDVKM. Here the CDR3 DNA reads TGTGCCAGCAGTTTATTAGGGACAGTCAAACAGCCCCAGCATTTT. This codes for CASSLLGTVKQPQHF. Using reference TRBV28 and TRBJ1-5 for the parts outside the CDR3, the full variable domain is DVKVTQSSRYLVKRTGEKVFLECVQDMDHENMFWYRQDPGLGLRLIYFSYDVKMKEKGDIPEGYSVSREKKERFSLILESASTNQTSMYLCASSLLGTVKQPQHFGDGTRLSIL.

The chain couples TRBV5-4 to TRBJ2-3, with D possibly matching TRBD2 (6 bases). Germline CDR1 reads SGHNT; CDR2 reads YYREEE (reference sequence). Deletions cut 0 bases from V and 11 bases from J, with 16 bases between. This CDR3 has 14 residues. CDR3 bases: TGTGCCAGCAGCTTGGGTACTCCCGCGGGGCTGCAGTATTTT. It encodes CASSLGTPAGLQYF.